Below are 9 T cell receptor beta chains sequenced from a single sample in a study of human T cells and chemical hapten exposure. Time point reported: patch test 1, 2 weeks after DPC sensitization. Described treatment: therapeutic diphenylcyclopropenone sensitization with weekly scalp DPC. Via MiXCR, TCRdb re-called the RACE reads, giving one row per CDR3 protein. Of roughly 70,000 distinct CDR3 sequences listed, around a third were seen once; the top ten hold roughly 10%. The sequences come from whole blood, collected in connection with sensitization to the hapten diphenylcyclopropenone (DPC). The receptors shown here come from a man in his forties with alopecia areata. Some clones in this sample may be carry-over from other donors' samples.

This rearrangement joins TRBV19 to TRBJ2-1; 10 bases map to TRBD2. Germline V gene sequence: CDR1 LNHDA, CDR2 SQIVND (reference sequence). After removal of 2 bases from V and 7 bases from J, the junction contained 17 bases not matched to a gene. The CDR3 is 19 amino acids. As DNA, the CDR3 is TGTGCCAGTAGTATAAATGCAGGGGGAATTAGCGGGAGGCTTAATGAGCAGTTCTTC. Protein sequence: CASSINAGGISGRLNEQFF.

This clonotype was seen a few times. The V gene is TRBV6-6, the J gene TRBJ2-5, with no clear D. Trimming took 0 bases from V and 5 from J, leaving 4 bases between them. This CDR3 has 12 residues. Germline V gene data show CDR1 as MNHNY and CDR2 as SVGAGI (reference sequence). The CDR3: CASSYSGETQYF. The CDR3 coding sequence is TGTGCCAGCAGTTACTCGGGGGAGACCCAGTACTTC.

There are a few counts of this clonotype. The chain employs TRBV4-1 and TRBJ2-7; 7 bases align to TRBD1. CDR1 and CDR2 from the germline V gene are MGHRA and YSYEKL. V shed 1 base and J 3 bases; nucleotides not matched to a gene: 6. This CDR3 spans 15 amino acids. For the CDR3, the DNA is TGCGCCAGCAGCCAAGCCCCGGGACAGCACTACGAGCAGTACTTC. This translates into CASSQAPGQHYEQYF.

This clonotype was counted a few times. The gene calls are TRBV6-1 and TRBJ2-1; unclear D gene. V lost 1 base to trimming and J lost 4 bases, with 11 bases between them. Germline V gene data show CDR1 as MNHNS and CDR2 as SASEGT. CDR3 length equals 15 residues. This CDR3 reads CASSEVALPYNEQFF. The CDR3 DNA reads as TGTGCCAGCAGTGAAGTAGCCCTACCTTACAATGAGCAGTTCTTC.

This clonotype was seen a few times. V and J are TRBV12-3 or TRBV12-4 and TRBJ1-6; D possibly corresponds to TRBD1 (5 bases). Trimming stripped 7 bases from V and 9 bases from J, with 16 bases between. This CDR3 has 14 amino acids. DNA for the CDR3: TGTGCCAGCACCTTTGGGGTGGGACGTTCACCCCTCCACTTT. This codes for CASTFGVGRSPLHF.

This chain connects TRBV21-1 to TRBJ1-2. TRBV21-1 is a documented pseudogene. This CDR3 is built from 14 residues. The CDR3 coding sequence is TGTGCCAGCAGCAAAGTTCGGGCCCTGAGGGGCTACACCTTC. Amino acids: CASSKVRALRGYTF.

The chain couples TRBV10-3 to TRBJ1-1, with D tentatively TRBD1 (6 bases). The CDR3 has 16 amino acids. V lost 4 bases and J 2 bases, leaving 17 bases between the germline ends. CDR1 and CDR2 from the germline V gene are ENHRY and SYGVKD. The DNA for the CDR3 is TGTGCCATCAGTGTGGGCAGGGGAAAATCAAACACTGAAGCTTTCTTT. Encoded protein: CAISVGRGKSNTEAFF.

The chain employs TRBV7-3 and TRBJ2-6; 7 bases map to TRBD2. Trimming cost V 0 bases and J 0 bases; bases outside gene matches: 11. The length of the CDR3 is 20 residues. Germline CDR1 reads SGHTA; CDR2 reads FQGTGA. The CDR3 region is CASSLTRVGGGSSGANVLTF. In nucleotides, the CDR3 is TGTGCCAGCAGCTTAACAAGGGTTGGGGGGGGAAGCTCTGGGGCCAACGTCCTGACTTTC. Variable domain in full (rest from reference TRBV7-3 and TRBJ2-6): GAGVSQTPSNKVTEKGKYVELRCDPISGHTALYWYRQSLGQGPEFLIYFQGTGAADDSGLPNDRFFAVRPEGSVSTLKIQRTERGDSAVYLCASSLTRVGGGSSGANVLTFGAGSRLTVL.

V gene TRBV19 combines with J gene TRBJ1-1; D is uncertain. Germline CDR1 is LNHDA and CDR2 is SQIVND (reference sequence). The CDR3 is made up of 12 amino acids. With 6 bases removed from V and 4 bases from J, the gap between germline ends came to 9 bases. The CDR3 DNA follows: TGTGCCAGTAGACCGGACGGCACTGAAGCTTTCTTT. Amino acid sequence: CASRPDGTEAFF.